The sequence of this TCR beta chain was determined in a study of human versus mouse CDR3 diversity and MHC coevolution. Background on the study: Reported immunoSEQ sensitivity was one in 200,000 T cells, with reduced amplification bias.

To note about this clone: No antigen is known for it.

TCRdb's copy holds only in-frame clones and misses some; the assay was immunoSEQ multiplex PCR. The repertoire has roughly 81,000 clones, approximately 92% of them found once; the top ten carry roughly 1.3%. This CDR3 is 15 amino acids long. CDR1 and CDR2 from the germline V gene are SEHNR and FQNEAQ (reference sequence). The V segment lost 1 base and the J segment 2 bases; nucleotides outside the gene matches: 2. Study-wide results and caveats: Among all groups, two of three human donors showed least clonal inequality. On average, humans showed more CDR3 deletions and insertions than mice. By iCHAO1, human TCR beta clonotypes numbered approximately 1.5 million, the most.

This chain joins TRBV7-9 and TRBJ2-7; TRBD1 matches at 10 bases. The source material was naive CD4+ T cells from blood. Stated subset: CD45RO-negative CD62L-positive naive CD4 T cells. This clonotype was sampled from a person aged 30 to 69 in good health. The CDR3 DNA reads as TGTGCCAGCAGCTTAGGAGGGACAGGGGCCTACGAGCAGTACTTC. This gives the protein CASSLGGTGAYEQYF.